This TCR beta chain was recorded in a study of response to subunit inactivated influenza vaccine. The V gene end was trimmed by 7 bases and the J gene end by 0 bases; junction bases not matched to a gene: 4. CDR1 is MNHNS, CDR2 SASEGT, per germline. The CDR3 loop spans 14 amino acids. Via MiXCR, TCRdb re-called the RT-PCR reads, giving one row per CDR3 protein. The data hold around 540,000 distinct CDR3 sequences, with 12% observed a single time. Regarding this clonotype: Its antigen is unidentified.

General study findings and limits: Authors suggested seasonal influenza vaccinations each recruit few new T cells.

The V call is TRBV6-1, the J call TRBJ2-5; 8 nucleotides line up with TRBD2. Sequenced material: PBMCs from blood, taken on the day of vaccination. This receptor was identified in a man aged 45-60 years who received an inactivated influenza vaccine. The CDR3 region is CASMRGGYQETQYF. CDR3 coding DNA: TGTGCCAGCATGCGCGGGGGGTACCAAGAGACCCAGTACTTC.